This paragraph covers one T cell receptor (beta chain) sequence. Samples came from patients with localized non-small cell lung adenocarcinoma. The CDR3 has 16 amino acids. The germline V gene has CDR1 SGHTA and CDR2 FQGTGA. This entry is derived from a study of CD4 and CD8 cells across lung adenocarcinoma regions. TCRdb ran MiXCR on the PCR reads and lists one entry per CDR3 protein. The table lists about 12,000 distinct CDR3 sequences, 53% of them singletons. The rearrangement joins TRBV7-3 to TRBJ2-1, with 9 positions matching TRBD2. The last part of the DNA fits TRBJ2-5 better; the J call may be wrong. The clonotype comes from a female donor with lung adenocarcinoma. The CD4 and CD8 labels of this study may be unreliable. The specimen sequenced was CD8+ T cells from the center of a lung tumor. The DNA of the CDR3 is TGTGCCAGCAGCTTAACAGGCGGGAGGGGCGGGGAGACCCAGTACTTC. Translated, it gives CASSLTGGRGGETQYF.